This passage covers 16 T cell receptor beta chains from one sample sequenced in a study of T-cell reconstitution after alpha-beta-depleted transplantation in children. The TCRbeta library incorporated unique molecular identifiers. TCRdb recomputed calls from the PCR reads with MiXCR, one row per CDR3 protein. The table shows about 420,000 distinct CDR3 sequences, with around 16% occurring only once. The sample in question was PBMCs, mostly from graft donor cells, obtained 360 days after TCRalphabeta/CD19-depleted stem cell transplant. These receptors originate from a boy in the first two years of life who had a stem cell transplant for Wiskott-Aldrich syndrome, so the T cells may come from the graft donor.

This clonotype was detected ten times or more. J is TRBJ2-7 and V is TRBV12-3 or TRBV12-4, with 8 bases aligning to TRBD1. V was clipped by 6 bases and J by 7 bases; unmatched bases: 8. The CDR3 contains 13 residues. The CDR3 DNA follows: TGTGCCAGCAGACTTGGACAGGGCTATGAGCAGTACTTC. This encodes CASRLGQGYEQYF.

A few counts support this clonotype. This rearrangement joins TRBV7-2 to TRBJ1-3; D is uncertain. From germline, CDR1 is SGHTA and CDR2 FQGNSA. This CDR3 has 13 amino acids. V was trimmed by 1 base and J by 4 bases, leaving 5 bases between them. The chain's CDR3 is CASSLGQGNTIYF. The CDR3 DNA reads as TGTGCCAGCAGCTTAGGGCAGGGAAACACCATATATTTT. The full variable domain, its missing parts supplied by reference TRBV7-2 and TRBJ1-3, is GAGVSQSPSNKVTEKGKDVELRCDPISGHTALYWYRQSLGQGLEFLIYFQGNSAPDKSGLPSDRFSAERTGGSVSTLTIQRTQQEDSAVYLCASSLGQGNTIYFGEGSWLTVV.

The sample holds many counts of this clonotype. The CDR3 region is CASSRRQGKNEQYF. CDR3 DNA sequence: TGTGCCAGCAGCCGCCGACAGGGGAAGAACGAGCAGTACTTC. V and J are TRBV3-1 and TRBJ2-7; TRBD1 matches at 8 bases. This CDR3 is 14 amino acids long. CDR1 is LGHDT, CDR2 YNNKEL, per germline (reference sequence). J lost 5 bases, V lost 4 bases, and 7 bases had no gene match.

The rearrangement joins TRBV20-1 to TRBJ2-3, with 8 nucleotides matching TRBD2. This CDR3 region has 14 residues. The J segment lost 2 bases and the V segment lost 5 bases, leaving 6 bases of the junction unmatched. Germline V gene sequence: CDR1 DFQATT, CDR2 SNEGSKA (reference sequence). The DNA of the CDR3 is TGCAGTGCTGGAGGACTAGCATTCACAGATACGCAGTATTTT. Encoded protein: CSAGGLAFTDTQYF.

The chain carries TRBV5-4 and TRBJ1-1; no reliable D call. The V gene lost 2 bases and the J gene lost 5 bases, with 13 bases spanning the gap. CDR1 and CDR2 from the germline V gene are SGHNT and YYREEE (reference sequence). CDR3 length: 14 residues. CDR3 sequence: CASSFGRSHTEAFF. The CDR3 nucleotides read TGTGCCAGCAGCTTTGGCAGGAGCCATACTGAAGCTTTCTTT.

The chain joins TRBV24-1 to TRBJ2-5; D gene unclear. Deletions cut 4 bases from V and 0 bases from J, with 11 bases between. The germline V gene encodes CDR1 KGHDR and CDR2 SFDVKD. The CDR3 has 15 residues. As DNA, the CDR3 is TGTGCCACCAGTGACCGGACGGCGTACCAAGAGACCCAGTACTTC. Translation: CATSDRTAYQETQYF.

This chain joins TRBV5-1 and TRBJ1-1; TRBD1 matches at 9 bases. Germline V gives CDR1 SGHRS, CDR2 YFSETQ. This CDR3 has 16 amino acids. Losses at the gene ends were 4 bases for V and 0 bases for J; bases not matched to a gene: 7. CDR3 in amino acids: CASSPDRGLMNTEAFF. CDR3 sequence (DNA): TGCGCCAGCAGCCCGGACAGGGGACTAATGAACACTGAAGCTTTCTTT.

The chain joins TRBV30 to TRBJ2-7, with no clear D. V was shortened by 8 bases and J by 0 bases, with 14 bases between the two germline ends. Germline V gene data show CDR1 as GTSNPN and CDR2 as SVGIG (reference sequence). The CDR3 covers 13 residues. The chain's CDR3 is CARRRFLSYEQYF. CDR3 DNA: TGTGCCAGGCGCAGATTCCTCTCCTACGAGCAGTACTTC. The complete variable domain, with remaining parts taken from reference TRBV30 and TRBJ2-7, reads SQTIHQWPATLVQPVGSPLSLECTVEGTSNPNLYWYRQAAGRGLQLLFYSVGIGQISSEVPQNLSASRPQDRQFILSSKKLLLSDSGFYLCARRRFLSYEQYFGPGTRLTVT.

The V gene is TRBV7-2, the J gene TRBJ2-7, with a possible D match to TRBD2 (5 bases). CDR1 and CDR2 (germline): SGHTA, FQGNSA. The CDR3 length is 15 residues. The V end lost 3 bases, the J end lost 6 bases, and 18 bases lay between the germline ends. The CDR3 DNA is TGTGCCAGCAGCTTCACTAGTGCTTCTTTTTCCGAGCAGTACTTC. Protein sequence: CASSFTSASFSEQYF. Together with reference TRBV7-2 and TRBJ2-7, the CDR3 gives the full variable domain: GAGVSQSPSNKVTEKGKDVELRCDPISGHTALYWYRQSLGQGLEFLIYFQGNSAPDKSGLPSDRFSAERTGGSVSTLTIQRTQQEDSAVYLCASSFTSASFSEQYFGPGTRLTVT.

This clonotype has only a few counts. This chain uses TRBV20-1 with TRBJ2-1; 7 nucleotides match TRBD2. Losses at the gene ends were 3 bases for V and 3 bases for J; bases not matched to a gene: 11. This CDR3 contains 16 residues. Germline V CDR1 and CDR2: DFQATT, SNEGSKA (reference sequence). The CDR3 nucleotides read TGCAGTGCTAGGGCGGGAGCCCCTTTTGGCTACAATGAGCAGTTCTTC. The encoded protein is CSARAGAPFGYNEQFF.

This clonotype was counted between two and nine times. CDR3 DNA: TGTGCCAGCAGCTTAAGTCTTTCTAGAGACCTTCCTTACGAGCAGTACTTC. Its protein is CASSLSLSRDLPYEQYF. The chain couples TRBV7-6 to TRBJ2-7; D unclear. Deletions cut 2 bases from V and 4 bases from J, with 21 bases between. The CDR3 is made up of 17 amino acids. The germline gives CDR1 SGHVS, CDR2 FNYEAQ. The whole variable domain, remainder taken from reference TRBV7-6 and TRBJ2-7, is GAGVSQSPRYKVTKRGQDVALRCDPISGHVSLYWYRQALGQGPEFLTYFNYEAQQDKSGLPNDRFSAERPEGSISTLTIQRTEQRDSAMYRCASSLSLSRDLPYEQYFGPGTRLTVT.

V usage is TRBV27 and J usage is TRBJ2-1, with a weak D call TRBD1 (5 bases). V was shortened by 5 bases and J by 2 bases, with 16 bases between the two germline ends. The CDR3 contains 16 residues. Germline CDR1 MNHEY, CDR2 SMNVEV (reference sequence). The CDR3 DNA reads TGTGCCAGCAGTGCAATAACAGGAACCCCCTACAATGAGCAGTTCTTC. Translation: CASSAITGTPYNEQFF.

This sequence joins TRBV12-3 or TRBV12-4 and TRBJ2-1; no clear D. The CDR3 totals 16 residues. V was shortened by 7 bases and J by 0 bases, with 16 bases between the two germline ends. CDR3 residues: CASTDLGLSSYNEQFF. The CDR3 DNA reads as TGTGCCAGCACCGACCTGGGGTTGAGCTCCTACAATGAGCAGTTCTTC.

The V call is TRBV30, the J call TRBJ2-7, with TRBD2 as a possible D gene (5 bases). The CDR3 has 18 amino acids. The V and J ends lost 0 bases and 0 bases respectively, with 21 bases between them. Germline V CDR1 and CDR2: GTSNPN, SVGIG (reference sequence). The DNA of the CDR3 is TGTGCCTGGAGTGTACTACCTCCACGCAGCGGACGCTCCTACGAGCAGTACTTC. Protein product: CAWSVLPPRSGRSYEQYF.

This clonotype occurred a few times. This sequence joins TRBV4-1 and TRBJ2-1; perhaps D is TRBD1 or TRBD2 (5 bases each). CDR1 MGHRA and CDR2 YSYEKL come from the germline V gene. There are 15 residues in the CDR3. V dropped 4 bases and J dropped 0 bases, with 10 bases sitting between them. CDR3 coding DNA: TGCGCCAGCAGCCGGGGACCAACCTCCTACAATGAGCAGTTCTTC. Protein product: CASSRGPTSYNEQFF.

V gene TRBV12-3 or TRBV12-4 combines with J gene TRBJ2-5; 7 bases are shared with TRBD2. V trimming: 3 bases; J trimming: 3 bases; junction bases outside the gene matches: 10. The CDR3 is 16 amino acids. The CDR3 bases are TGTGCCAGCAGTTTTGGGATAGTCGGGGGGAAAGAGACCCAGTACTTC. Translating gives CASSFGIVGGKETQYF.